The present T cell receptor beta chain was sequenced within a study of cytomegalovirus exposure and HLA in healthy donors. This clone was seen once. Its antigen is currently unknown. The PCR ran on 60 Vbeta and 13 Jbeta primers. Profiling relied on immunoSEQ multiplex PCR, and the TCRdb table lists in-frame clones only, not all of them. This table has roughly 200,000 clones, 79% appearing once. Points from the study as a whole: Later, TCR association rates were found to vary by HLA locus, highest for DRB1 and lowest for HLA-C. Listed as cytomegalovirus-associated were 150 to 200 TCR beta chains.

The receptor was isolated from a girl aged 10-17 years in good health and CMV-seropositive. Sequencing was done on a sample of PBMCs.

The CDR3 sequence: CASSSGTSGTTDTQYF. CDR3 sequence (DNA): TGTGCCAGCAGCTCCGGGACTAGCGGGACCACAGATACGCAGTATTTT. The chain is built from TRBV7-9 and TRBJ2-3; 13 positions agree with TRBD2. There are 16 residues in the CDR3. Per the germline V gene, CDR1 is SEHNR and CDR2 is FQNEAQ (reference sequence). Trimming cost V 4 bases and J 2 bases; bases outside gene matches: 3.